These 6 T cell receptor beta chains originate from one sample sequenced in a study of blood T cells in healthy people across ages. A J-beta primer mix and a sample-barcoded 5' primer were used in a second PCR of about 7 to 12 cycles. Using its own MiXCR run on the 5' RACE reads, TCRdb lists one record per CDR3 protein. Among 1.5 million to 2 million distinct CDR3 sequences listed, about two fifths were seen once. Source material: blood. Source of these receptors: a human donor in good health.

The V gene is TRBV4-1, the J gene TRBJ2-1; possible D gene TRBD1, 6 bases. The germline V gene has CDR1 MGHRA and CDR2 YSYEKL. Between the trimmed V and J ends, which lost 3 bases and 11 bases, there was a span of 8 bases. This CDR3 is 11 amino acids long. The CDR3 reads CASSQDSKQFF. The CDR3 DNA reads TGCGCCAGCAGCCAGGACAGTAAGCAGTTCTTC.

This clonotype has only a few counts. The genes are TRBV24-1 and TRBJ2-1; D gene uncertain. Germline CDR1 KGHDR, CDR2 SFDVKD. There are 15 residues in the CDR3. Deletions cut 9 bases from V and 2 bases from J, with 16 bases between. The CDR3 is CATESWGMPYNEQFF. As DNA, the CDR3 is TGTGCCACCGAGTCCTGGGGAATGCCCTACAATGAGCAGTTCTTC.

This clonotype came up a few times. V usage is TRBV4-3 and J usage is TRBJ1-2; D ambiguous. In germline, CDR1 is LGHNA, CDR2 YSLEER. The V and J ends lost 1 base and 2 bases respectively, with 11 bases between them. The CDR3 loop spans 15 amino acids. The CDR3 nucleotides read TGCGCCAGCAGCCAAGTCGCTGGCAGCAACTATGGCTACACCTTC. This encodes CASSQVAGSNYGYTF.

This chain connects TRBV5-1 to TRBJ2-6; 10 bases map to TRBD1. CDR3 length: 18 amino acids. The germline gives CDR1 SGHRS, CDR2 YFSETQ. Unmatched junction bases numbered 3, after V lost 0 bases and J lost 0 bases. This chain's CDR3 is CASSLAGTGASGANVLTF. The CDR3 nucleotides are TGCGCCAGCAGCTTGGCCGGGACAGGGGCCTCTGGGGCCAACGTCCTGACTTTC.

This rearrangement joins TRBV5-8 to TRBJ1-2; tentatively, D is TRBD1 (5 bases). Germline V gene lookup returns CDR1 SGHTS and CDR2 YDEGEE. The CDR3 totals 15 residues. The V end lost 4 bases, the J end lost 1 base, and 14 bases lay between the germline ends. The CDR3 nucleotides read TGTGCCAGCAGCACCTGGGACCTTTTTAACTATGGCTACACCTTC. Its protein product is CASSTWDLFNYGYTF.

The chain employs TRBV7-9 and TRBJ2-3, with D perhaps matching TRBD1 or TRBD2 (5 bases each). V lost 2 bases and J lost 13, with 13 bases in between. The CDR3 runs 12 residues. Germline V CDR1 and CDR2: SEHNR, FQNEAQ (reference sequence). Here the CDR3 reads CASSLLGVVEYF. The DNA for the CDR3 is TGTGCCAGCAGCTTATTGGGGGTAGTGGAGTATTTT.